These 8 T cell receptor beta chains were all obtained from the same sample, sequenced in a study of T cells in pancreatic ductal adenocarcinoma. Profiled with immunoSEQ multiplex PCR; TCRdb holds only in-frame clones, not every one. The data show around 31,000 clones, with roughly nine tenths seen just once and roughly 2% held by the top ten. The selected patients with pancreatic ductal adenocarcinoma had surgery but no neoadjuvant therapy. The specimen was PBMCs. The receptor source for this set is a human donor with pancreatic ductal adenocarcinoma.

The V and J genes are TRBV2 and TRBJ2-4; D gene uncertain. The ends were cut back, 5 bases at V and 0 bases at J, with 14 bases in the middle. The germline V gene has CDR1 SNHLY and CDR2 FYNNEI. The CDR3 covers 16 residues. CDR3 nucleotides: TGTGCCAGCAGTCGGACCAAGGGTATAGCCAAAAACATTCAGTACTTC. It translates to CASSRTKGIAKNIQYF.

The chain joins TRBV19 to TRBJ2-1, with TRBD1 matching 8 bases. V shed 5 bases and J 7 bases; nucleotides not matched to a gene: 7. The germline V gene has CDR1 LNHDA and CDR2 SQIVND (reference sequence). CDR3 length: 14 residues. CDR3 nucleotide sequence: TGTGCCAGTAGTCCTTACCACAGGGGGAATGAGCAGTTCTTC. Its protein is CASSPYHRGNEQFF.

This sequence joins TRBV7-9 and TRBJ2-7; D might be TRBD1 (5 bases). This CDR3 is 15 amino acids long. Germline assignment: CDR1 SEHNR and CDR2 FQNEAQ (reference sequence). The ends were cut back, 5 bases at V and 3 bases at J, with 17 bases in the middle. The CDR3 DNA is TGTGCCAGCAGCGGCAGCCAGGACACAGTCTACGAGCAGTACTTC. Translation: CASSGSQDTVYEQYF.

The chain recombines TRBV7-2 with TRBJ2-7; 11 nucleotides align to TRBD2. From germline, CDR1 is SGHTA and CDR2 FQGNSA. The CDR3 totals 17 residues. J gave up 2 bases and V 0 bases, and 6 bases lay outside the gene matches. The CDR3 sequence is CASSLAASGGPTYEQYF. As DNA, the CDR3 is TGTGCCAGCAGCTTAGCGGCTAGCGGGGGGCCAACCTACGAGCAGTACTTC.

The CDR3 nucleotides are TGTGCCAGCAGCCAGACTCGGGCCACAACAGATACGCAGTATTTT. It specifies CASSQTRATTDTQYF. The chain recombines TRBV7-2 with TRBJ2-3, with no clear D. CDR1 is SGHTA and CDR2 is FQGNSA in the germline V gene. The CDR3 has 15 residues. The V end was cut by 5 bases, the J end by 3 bases, with 15 bases between. Based on the CDR3 plus reference TRBV7-2 and TRBJ2-3, the full variable domain is GAGVSQSPSNKVTEKGKDVELRCDPISGHTALYWYRQSLGQGLEFLIYFQGNSAPDKSGLPSDRFSAERTGGSVSTLTIQRTQQEDSAVYLCASSQTRATTDTQYFGPGTRLTVL.

Written as DNA, the CDR3 is TGTGCCAGCAGTCCCGGGGGCATGGGGGACTACGAGCAGTACTTC. It translates to CASSPGGMGDYEQYF. The chain couples TRBV7-2 to TRBJ2-7; D could derive from TRBD1 or TRBD2 (6 bases each). This CDR3 is built from 15 residues. Germline V gives CDR1 SGHTA, CDR2 FQGNSA. Trimming removed 6 bases from V and 3 bases from J, with 18 bases in between.

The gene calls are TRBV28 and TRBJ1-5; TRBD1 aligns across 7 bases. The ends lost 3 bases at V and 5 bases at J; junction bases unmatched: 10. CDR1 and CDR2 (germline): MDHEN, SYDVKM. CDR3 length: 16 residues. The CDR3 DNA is TGTGCCAGCAGTTTCCTGGGCAAGAGGGGGCATCAGCCCCAGCATTTT. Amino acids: CASSFLGKRGHQPQHF.

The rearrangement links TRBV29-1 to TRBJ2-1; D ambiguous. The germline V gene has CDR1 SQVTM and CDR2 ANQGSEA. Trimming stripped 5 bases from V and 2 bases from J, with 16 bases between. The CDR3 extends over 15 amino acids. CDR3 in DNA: TGCAGCGTTACTGGGCTTGGAAAGACCTACAATGAGCAGTTCTTC. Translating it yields CSVTGLGKTYNEQFF.